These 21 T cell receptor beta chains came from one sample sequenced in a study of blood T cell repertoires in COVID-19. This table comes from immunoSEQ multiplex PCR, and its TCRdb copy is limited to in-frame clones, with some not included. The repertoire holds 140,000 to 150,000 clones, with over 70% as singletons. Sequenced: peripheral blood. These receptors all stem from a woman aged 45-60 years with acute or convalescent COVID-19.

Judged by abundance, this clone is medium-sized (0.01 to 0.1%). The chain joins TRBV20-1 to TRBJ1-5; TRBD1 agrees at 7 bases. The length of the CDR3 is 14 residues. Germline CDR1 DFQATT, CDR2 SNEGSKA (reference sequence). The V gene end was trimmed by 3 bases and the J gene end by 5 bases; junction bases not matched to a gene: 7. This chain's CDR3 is CSASASTGYQPQHF. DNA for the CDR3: TGCAGTGCTAGTGCATCGACAGGGTATCAGCCCCAGCATTTT.

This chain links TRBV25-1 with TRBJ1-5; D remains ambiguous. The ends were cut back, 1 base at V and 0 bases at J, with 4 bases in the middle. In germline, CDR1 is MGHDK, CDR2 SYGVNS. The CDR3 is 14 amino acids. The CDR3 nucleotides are TGTGCCAGCAGTGAATTCAGTAGCAATCAGCCCCAGCATTTT. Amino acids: CASSEFSSNQPQHF.

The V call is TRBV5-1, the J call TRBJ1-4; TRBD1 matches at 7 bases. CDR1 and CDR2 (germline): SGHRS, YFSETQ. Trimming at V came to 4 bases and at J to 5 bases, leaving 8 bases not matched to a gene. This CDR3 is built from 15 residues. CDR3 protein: CASSLGTAPNEKLFF. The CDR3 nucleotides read TGCGCCAGCAGCCTTGGGACAGCGCCCAATGAAAAACTGTTTTTT. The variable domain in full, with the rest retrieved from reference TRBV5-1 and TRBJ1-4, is KAGVTQTPRYLIKTRGQQVTLSCSPISGHRSVSWYQQTPGQGLQFLFEYFSETQRNKGNFPGRFSGRQFSNSRSEMNVSTLELGDSALYLCASSLGTAPNEKLFFGSGTQLSVL.

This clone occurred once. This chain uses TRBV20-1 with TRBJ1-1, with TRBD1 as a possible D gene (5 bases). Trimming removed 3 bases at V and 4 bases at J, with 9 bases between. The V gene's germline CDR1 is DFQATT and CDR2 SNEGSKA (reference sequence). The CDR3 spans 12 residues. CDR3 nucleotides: TGCAGTGCTAGTGGGGCCTCCACTGAAGCTTTCTTT. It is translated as CSASGASTEAFF.

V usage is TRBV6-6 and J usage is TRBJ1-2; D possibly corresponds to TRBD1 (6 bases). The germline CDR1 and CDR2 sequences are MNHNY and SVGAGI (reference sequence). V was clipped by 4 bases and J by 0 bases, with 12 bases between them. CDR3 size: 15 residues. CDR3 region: CASSSQTGPNYGYTF. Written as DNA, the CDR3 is TGTGCCAGCAGTTCCCAGACAGGACCTAACTATGGCTACACCTTC.

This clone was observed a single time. The chain's CDR3 is CASSVRPLYNSPLHF. DNA of the CDR3: TGTGCCAGCAGCGTCCGTCCCCTTTATAATTCACCCCTCCACTTT. The gene calls are TRBV21-1 and TRBJ1-6. TRBV21-1 is flagged as a pseudogene. The CDR3 runs to 15 residues.

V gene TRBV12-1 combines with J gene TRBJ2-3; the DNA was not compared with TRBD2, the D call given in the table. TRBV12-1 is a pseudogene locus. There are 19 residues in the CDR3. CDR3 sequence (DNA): TGTGCCAGCAGCGAGGGACTAGCGGGAGTCCCTCCCCGCACAGATACGCAGTATTTT. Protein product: CASSEGLAGVPPRTDTQYF.

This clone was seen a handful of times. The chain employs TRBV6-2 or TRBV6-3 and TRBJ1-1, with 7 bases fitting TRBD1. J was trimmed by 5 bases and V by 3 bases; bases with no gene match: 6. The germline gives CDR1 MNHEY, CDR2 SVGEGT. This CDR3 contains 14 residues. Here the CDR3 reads CASSYGAGGTEAFF. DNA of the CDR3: TGTGCCAGCAGTTATGGGGCAGGGGGAACTGAAGCTTTCTTT.

The CDR3 spells CASSDVRGSSYNEQFF. The CDR3, as DNA: TGTGCCAGCAGCGATGTCAGGGGGAGCTCCTACAATGAGCAGTTCTTC. This rearrangement joins TRBV25-1 to TRBJ2-1; the match to TRBD1 covers 7 bases. The ends lost 6 bases at V and 0 bases at J; junction bases unmatched: 8. Germline V CDR1 and CDR2: MGHDK, SYGVNS. The CDR3 extends over 16 amino acids.

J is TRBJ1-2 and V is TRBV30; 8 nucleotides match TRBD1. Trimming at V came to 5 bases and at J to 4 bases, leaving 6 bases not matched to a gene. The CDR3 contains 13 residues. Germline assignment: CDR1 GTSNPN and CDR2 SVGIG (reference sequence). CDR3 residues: CAWGRDRRYGYTF. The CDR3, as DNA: TGTGCCTGGGGCCGGGACAGGCGCTATGGCTACACCTTC.

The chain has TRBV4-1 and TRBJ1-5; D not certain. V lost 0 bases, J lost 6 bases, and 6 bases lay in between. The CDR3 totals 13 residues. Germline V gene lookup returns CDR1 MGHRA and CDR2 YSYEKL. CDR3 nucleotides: TGCGCCAGCAGCCAAGATGTCGGTCAGCCCCAGCATTTT. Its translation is CASSQDVGQPQHF.

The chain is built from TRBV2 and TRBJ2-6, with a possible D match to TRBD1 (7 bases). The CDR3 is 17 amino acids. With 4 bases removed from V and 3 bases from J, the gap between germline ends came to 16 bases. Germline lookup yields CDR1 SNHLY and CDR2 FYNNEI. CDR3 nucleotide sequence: TGTGCCAGCAGTGTGCAGGGGGGCGCAGATGGGGCCAACGTCCTGACTTTC. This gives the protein CASSVQGGADGANVLTF. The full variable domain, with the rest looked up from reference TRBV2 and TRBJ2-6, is EPEVTQTPSHQVTQMGQEVILRCVPISNHLYFYWYRQILGQKVEFLVSFYNNEISEKSEIFDDQFSVERPDGSNFTLKIRSTKLEDSAMYFCASSVQGGADGANVLTFGAGSRLTVL.

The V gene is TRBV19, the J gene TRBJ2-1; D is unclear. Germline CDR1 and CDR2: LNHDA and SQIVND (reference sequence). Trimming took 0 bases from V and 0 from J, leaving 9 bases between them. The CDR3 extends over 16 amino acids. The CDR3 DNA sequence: TGTGCCAGTAGTATAGAATCCTACAGCTCCTACAATGAGCAGTTCTTC. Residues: CASSIESYSSYNEQFF.

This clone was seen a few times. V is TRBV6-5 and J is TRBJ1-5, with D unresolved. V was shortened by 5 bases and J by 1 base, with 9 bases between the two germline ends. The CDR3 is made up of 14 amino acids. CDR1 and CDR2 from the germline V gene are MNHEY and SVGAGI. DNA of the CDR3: TGTGCCAGCAGTCGTGACACCAGCAATCAGCCCCAGCATTTT. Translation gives CASSRDTSNQPQHF.

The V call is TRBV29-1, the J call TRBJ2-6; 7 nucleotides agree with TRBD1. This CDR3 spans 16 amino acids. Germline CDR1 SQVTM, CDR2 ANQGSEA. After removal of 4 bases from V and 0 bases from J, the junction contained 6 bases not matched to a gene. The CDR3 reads CSVGETGNSGANVLTF. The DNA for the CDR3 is TGCAGCGTTGGAGAGACAGGGAACTCTGGGGCCAACGTCCTGACTTTC.

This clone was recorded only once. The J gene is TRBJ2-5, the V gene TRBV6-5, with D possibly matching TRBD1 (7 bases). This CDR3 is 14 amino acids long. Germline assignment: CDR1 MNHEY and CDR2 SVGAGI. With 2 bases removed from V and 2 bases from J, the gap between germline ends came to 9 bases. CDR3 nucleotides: TGTGCCAGCAGTTACGCAGGGGGGCAAGAGACCCAGTACTTC. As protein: CASSYAGGQETQYF.

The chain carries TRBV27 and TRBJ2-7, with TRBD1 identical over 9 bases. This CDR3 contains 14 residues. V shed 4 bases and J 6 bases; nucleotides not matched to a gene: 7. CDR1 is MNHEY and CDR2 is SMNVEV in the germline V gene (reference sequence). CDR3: CASSSTGGGSEQYF. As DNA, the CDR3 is TGTGCCAGCAGTTCGACAGGGGGAGGGAGCGAGCAGTACTTC.

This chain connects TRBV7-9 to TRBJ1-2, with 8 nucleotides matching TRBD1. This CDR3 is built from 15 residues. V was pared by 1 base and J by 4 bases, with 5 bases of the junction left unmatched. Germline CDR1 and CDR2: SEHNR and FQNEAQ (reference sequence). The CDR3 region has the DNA TGTGCCAGCAGCTTAGACAGGGGGTCCCTCTATGGCTACACCTTC. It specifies CASSLDRGSLYGYTF.

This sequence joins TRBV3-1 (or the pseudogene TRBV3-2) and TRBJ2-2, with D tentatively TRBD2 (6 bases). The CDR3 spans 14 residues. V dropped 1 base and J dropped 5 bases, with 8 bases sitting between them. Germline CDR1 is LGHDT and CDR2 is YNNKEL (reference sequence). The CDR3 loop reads CASSQGGRTGELFF. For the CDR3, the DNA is TGTGCCAGCAGCCAAGGGGGGAGGACCGGGGAGCTGTTTTTT.

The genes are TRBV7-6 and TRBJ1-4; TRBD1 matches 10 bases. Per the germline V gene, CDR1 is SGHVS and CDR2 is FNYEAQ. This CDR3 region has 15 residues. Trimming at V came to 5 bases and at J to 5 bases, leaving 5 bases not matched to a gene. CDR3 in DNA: TGTGCCAGCAGCCCAGGGACAGGGGTAAATGAAAAACTGTTTTTT. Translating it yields CASSPGTGVNEKLFF.

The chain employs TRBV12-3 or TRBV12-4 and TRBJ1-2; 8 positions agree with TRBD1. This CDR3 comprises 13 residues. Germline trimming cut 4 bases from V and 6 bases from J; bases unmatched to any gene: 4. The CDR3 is CASSSTGAHGYTF. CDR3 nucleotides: TGTGCCAGCAGTTCGACAGGGGCACATGGCTACACCTTC.